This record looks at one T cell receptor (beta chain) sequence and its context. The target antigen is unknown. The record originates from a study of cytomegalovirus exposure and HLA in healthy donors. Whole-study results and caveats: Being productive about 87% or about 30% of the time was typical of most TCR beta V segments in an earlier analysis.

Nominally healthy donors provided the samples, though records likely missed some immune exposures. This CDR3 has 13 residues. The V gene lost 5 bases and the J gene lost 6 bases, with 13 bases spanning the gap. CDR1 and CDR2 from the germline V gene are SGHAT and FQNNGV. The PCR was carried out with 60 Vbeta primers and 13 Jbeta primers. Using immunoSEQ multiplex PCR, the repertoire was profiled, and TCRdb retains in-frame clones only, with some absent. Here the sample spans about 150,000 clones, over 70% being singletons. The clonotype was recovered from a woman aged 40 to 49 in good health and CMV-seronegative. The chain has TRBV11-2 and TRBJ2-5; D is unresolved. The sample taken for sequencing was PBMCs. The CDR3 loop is CASSTQLLQTQYF. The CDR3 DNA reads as TGTGCCAGCAGCACACAGCTGCTCCAGACCCAGTACTTC.